This T cell receptor beta chain emerged from a study of cytomegalovirus exposure and HLA in healthy donors. Study context: A previous analysis identified 117 million unique TCR beta sequences derived from some 200 million T cells. Samples from HLA-typed donors yielded about 85 million unique TCRs in an early data release.

In the case of this clone: Its antigen remains unidentified.

13 Jbeta primers and 60 Vbeta primers were used for the PCR. Assay: immunoSEQ multiplex PCR; the TCRdb copy retains only in-frame clones and omits some. The repertoire consists of over 150,000 clones, with roughly 80% occurring once and the leading ten covering more than 1.5%. Germline CDR1 and CDR2: LNHDA and SQIVND (reference sequence). The CDR3 spans 15 residues. The J segment lost 5 bases and the V segment lost 3 bases, leaving 9 bases of the junction unmatched. Study-wide findings and caveats: Associated with HLA alleles at 0.05 false discovery rate in a later analysis were 16,951 TCR beta sequences. DRB1 had the most TCR associations and HLA-C the fewest, a later analysis found, with rates varying by HLA locus.

V usage is TRBV19 and J usage is TRBJ1-1; 7 bases are shared with TRBD1. This receptor was obtained from a man over 45 in good health and CMV-seronegative. The sample consisted of PBMCs. The DNA for the CDR3 is TGTGCCAGTAGTATGCAAGGGGGCAGAAGGACTGAAGCTTTCTTT. This codes for CASSMQGGRRTEAFF.